The T cell receptor beta chain under discussion was sequenced for a study of blood T cell repertoires in COVID-19. Study at large: From the United States, Italy and Spain came samples of acute and convalescent COVID-19.

Source study methods: Amplifying reference gene primers gave estimates of nucleated cell counts. TCRdb's table, derived via immunoSEQ multiplex PCR, lists solely in-frame clones and lacks some. D and trimming were read from the DNA, whereas the V and J calls and clone size are those reported in that table. The sample gives roughly 340,000 clones, more than 75% of which show up once; roughly 1.9% is in the top ten. In terms of age and location, participants ranged from about 18 to 95 years and lived in 24 US areas. Germline CDR1 reads LNHDA; CDR2 reads SQIVND (reference sequence). The CDR3 runs to 13 residues. The J segment lost 9 bases and the V segment lost 7 bases, leaving 6 bases of the junction unmatched. In its sample, this clone was seen once.

Specimen: PBMCs or T cells enriched from blood (not recorded which). This TCR came from a middle-aged man in a cohort exposed to, infected with or recovered from COVID-19 (not recorded which). The chain joins TRBV19 to TRBJ1-6; 7 nucleotides line up with TRBD1. CDR3 sequence reads: CASTGAGGSPLHF. CDR3 nucleotides: TGTGCCAGTACAGGGGCAGGGGGTTCACCCCTCCACTTT.